The next 4 T cell receptor beta chains were all read from a single sample in a study of T cells in Graves' hyperthyroidism and ophthalmopathy. The investigators amplified TCR beta CDR3 regions from RNA transcripts. A first-round RT-PCR of the TCR CDR3 used the HTBI primer set. TCRdb passed the multiplex PCR reads through MiXCR, listing each CDR3 protein once. The sample holds about 600,000 distinct CDR3 sequences, about 15% seen once. The source material was blood. Source of these receptors: a woman in her 50s with Graves' ophthalmopathy.

This clonotype has at least ten counts. The chain carries TRBV6-2 or TRBV6-3 and TRBJ1-5, with TRBD1 matching over 8 bases. Germline CDR1 MNHEY, CDR2 SVGEGT. With 5 bases clipped from V and 3 bases from J, the junction kept 3 bases outside the gene matches. The CDR3 is 14 amino acids. CDR3 coding DNA: TGTGCCAGCAGTGGACAGGGTTTCAATCAGCCCCAGCATTTT. Protein: CASSGQGFNQPQHF.

In this sample, this clonotype turned up many times. The chain is built from TRBV20-1 and TRBJ2-1; no reliable D call. CDR3 length: 12 amino acids. Germline V gives CDR1 DFQATT, CDR2 SNEGSKA (reference sequence). V lost 2 bases and J lost 8, with 10 bases in between. CDR3 residues: CSARTGRDEQFF. The CDR3 DNA sequence: TGCAGTGCTAGAACCGGTAGAGATGAGCAGTTCTTC.

This clonotype showed up many times. This sequence joins TRBV3-1 and TRBJ1-2; no definite D call. The V end lost 1 base, the J end lost 8 bases, and 17 bases lay between the germline ends. This CDR3 spans 15 amino acids. Germline CDR1 reads LGHDT; CDR2 reads YNNKEL (reference sequence). The chain's CDR3 is CASSQVYDTSGGYTF. The DNA of the CDR3 is TGTGCCAGCAGCCAAGTCTACGACACTTCAGGAGGCTACACCTTC.

This clonotype was observed a handful of times. The rearrangement uses TRBV28 and TRBJ2-4; D assignment may be TRBD1 or TRBD2 (5 bases each). Germline-derived CDR1 and CDR2 are MDHEN and SYDVKM. The CDR3 contains 11 residues. With 5 bases removed from V and 11 bases from J, the gap between germline ends came to 10 bases. CDR3 DNA: TGTGCCAGCAGTCCTGGGACGGTTCAGTACTTC. This sequence encodes CASSPGTVQYF.